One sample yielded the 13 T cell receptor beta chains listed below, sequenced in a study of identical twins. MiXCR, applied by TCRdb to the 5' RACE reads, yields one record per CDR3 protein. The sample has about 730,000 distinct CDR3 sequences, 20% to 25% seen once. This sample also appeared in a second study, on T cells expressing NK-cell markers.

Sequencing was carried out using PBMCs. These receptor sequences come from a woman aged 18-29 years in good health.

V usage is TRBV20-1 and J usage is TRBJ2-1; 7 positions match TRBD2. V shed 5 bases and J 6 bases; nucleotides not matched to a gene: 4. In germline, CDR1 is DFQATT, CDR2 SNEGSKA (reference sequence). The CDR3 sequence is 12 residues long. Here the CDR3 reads CSALGLVNEQFF. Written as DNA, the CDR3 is TGCAGTGCTCTCGGACTAGTCAATGAGCAGTTCTTC.

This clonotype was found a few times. As DNA, the CDR3 is TGTGCCAGCAGTTTTGCAGCCTTCTACGAGCAGTACTTC. Translated, it gives CASSFAAFYEQYF. V gene TRBV12-3 or TRBV12-4 combines with J gene TRBJ2-7; D call uncertain. This CDR3 region has 13 residues. The V end was cut by 3 bases, the J end by 3 bases, with 9 bases between.

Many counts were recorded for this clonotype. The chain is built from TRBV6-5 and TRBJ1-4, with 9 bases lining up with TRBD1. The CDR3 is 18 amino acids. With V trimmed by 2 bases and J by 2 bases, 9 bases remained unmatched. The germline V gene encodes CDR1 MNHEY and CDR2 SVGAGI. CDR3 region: CASSYRPGQGGTNEKLFF. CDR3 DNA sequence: TGTGCCAGCAGTTACCGGCCGGGACAGGGAGGGACTAATGAAAAACTGTTTTTT.

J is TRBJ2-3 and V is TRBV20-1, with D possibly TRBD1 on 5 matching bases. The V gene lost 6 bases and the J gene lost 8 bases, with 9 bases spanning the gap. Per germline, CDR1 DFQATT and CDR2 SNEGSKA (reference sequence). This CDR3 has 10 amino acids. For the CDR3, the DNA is TGCAGTGCCCCTCAGGGTACGCAGTATTTT. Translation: CSAPQGTQYF.

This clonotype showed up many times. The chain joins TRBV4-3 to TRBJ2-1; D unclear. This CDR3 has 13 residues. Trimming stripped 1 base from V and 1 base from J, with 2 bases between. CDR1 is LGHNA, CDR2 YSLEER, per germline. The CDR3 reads CASSQGSYNEQFF. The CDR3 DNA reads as TGCGCCAGCAGCCAAGGGTCCTACAATGAGCAGTTCTTC.

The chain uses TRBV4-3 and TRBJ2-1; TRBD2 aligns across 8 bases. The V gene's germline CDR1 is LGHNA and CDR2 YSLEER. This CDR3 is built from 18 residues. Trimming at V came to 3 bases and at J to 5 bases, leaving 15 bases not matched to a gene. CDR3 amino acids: CASSQAMLTGGLNNEQFF. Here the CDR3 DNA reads TGCGCCAGCAGCCAGGCCATGCTAACGGGAGGGCTGAACAATGAGCAGTTCTTC.

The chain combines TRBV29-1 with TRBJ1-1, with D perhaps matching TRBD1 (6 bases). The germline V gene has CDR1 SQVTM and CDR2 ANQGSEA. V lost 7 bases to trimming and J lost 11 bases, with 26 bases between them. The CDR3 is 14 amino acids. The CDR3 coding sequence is TGCAGCGCGATACAGGGAGCCACCTTCAATGGGGCTTTCTTT. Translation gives CSAIQGATFNGAFF.

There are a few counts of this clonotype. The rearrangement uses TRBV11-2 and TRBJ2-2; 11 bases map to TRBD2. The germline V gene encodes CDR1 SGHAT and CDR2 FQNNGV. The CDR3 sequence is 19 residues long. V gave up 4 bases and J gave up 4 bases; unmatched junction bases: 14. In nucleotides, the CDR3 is TGTGCCAGCAGCTCCGCAGCTAGCGGGGGGCCCCAATTCACCGGGGAGCTGTTTTTT. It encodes CASSSAASGGPQFTGELFF.

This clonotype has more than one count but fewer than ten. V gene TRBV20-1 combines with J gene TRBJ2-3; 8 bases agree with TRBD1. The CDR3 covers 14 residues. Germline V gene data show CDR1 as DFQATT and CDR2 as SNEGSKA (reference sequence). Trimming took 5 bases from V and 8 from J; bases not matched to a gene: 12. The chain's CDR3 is CSAYPDRGRGTQYF. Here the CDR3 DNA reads TGCAGTGCTTACCCCGACAGGGGAAGGGGTACGCAGTATTTT.

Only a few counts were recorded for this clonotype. This chain's CDR3 is CSARVPKRSSYNEQFF. DNA of the CDR3: TGCAGTGCTAGAGTCCCCAAGCGGAGTTCCTACAATGAGCAGTTCTTC. This chain uses TRBV20-1 with TRBJ2-1; D possibly corresponds to TRBD2 (5 bases). This CDR3 contains 16 residues. Per the germline V gene, CDR1 is DFQATT and CDR2 is SNEGSKA (reference sequence). V was pared by 1 base and J by 1 base, with 14 bases between.

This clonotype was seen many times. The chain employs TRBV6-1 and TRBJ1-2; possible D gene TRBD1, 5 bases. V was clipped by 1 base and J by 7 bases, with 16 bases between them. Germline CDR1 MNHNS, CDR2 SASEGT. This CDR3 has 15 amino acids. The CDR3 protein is CASSEDSRQYGGYTF. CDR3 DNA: TGTGCCAGCAGTGAAGATAGTCGACAGTACGGTGGCTACACCTTC.

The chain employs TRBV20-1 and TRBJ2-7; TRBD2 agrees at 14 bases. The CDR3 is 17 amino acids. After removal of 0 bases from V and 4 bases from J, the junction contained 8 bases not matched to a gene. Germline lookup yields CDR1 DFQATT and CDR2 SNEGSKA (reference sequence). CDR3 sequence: CSARDQRLAGGRYEQYF. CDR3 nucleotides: TGCAGTGCTAGAGATCAGAGACTAGCGGGGGGGCGATACGAGCAGTACTTC.

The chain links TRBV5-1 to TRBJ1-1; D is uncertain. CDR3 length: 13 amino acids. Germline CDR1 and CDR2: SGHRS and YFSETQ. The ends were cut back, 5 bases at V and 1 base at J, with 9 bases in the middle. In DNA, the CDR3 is TGCGCCAGCAGGGAAGGTCCGAACACTGAAGCTTTCTTT. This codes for CASREGPNTEAFF.